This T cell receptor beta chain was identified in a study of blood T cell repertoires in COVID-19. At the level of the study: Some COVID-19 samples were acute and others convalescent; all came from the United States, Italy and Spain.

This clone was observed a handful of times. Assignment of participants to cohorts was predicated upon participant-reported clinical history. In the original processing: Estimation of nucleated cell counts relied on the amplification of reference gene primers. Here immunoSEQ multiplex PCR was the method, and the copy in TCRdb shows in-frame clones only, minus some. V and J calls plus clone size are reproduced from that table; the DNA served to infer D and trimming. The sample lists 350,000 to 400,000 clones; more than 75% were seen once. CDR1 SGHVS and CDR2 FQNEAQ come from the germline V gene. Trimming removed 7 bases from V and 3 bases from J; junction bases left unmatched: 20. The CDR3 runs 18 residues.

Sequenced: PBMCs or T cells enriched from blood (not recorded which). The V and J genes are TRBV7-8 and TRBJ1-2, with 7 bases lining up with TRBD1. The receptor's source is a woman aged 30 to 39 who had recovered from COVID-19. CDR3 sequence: CASKGIDERDSAHYGYTF. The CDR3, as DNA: TGTGCCAGCAAGGGGATAGACGAAAGGGACAGCGCTCACTATGGCTACACCTTC.